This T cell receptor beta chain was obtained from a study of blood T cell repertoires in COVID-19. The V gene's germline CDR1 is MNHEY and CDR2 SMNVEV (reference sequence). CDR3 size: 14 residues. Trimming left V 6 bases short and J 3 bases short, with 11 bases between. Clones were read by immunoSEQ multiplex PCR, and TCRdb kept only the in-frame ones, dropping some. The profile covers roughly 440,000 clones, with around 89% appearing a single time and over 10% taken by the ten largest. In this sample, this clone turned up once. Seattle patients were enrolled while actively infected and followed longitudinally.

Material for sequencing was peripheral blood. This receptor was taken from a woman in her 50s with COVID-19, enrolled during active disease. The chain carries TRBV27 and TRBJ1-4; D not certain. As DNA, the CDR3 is TGTGCCAGCAGCTCAGGATGGCCTAATGAAAAACTGTTTTTT. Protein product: CASSSGWPNEKLFF.